This record concerns one TCR beta chain sequence. Its matching antigen is unknown. One junction end does not reproduce the germline sequence, and a read error may be involved. These data are taken from a study of T cell responses to AZD1222 COVID-19 vaccine. Germline CDR1 and CDR2: MNHEY and SVGEGT. The CDR3 is made up of 15 amino acids. Some clones are missing from TCRdb's copy, which holds only in-frame ones; the method was immunoSEQ multiplex PCR. The sample lists under 150,000 clones, approximately 90% occurring once. Whole-study results and caveats: Baseline testing showed seropositivity in only a handful of AZD1222 recipients. Spike regions recognized by vaccine-associated CD4 TCRs spanned the protein, led by 160-218 and 743-854.

The receptor was derived from an adult who received the AZD1222 COVID-19 vaccine. The genes are TRBV6-2 or TRBV6-3 and TRBJ2-1; 7 bases align to TRBD2. The sequencing here drew on peripheral blood, taken 28 days after the second AZD1222 dose. CDR3: CTSSPSGEVYNEQFF. The CDR3 coding sequence is TGTACCAGCAGCCCAAGCGGGGAAGTCTACAATGAGCAGTTCTTC.